This T cell receptor (beta chain) was captured by sequencing in a study of blood T cells in healthy people across ages. Findings and caveats of the study: More naive CD4+ cells and higher diversity were found in long-lived than in aged donors.

This CDR3 contains 14 residues. Germline values: CDR1 MGHDK, CDR2 SYGVNS. Deletions cut 3 bases from V and 5 bases from J, with 14 bases between. Regarding this clonotype: What it binds is not known.

A second roughly 6 to 12 cycle PCR used barcoded and J-beta primers. TCRdb re-called the 5' RACE reads with MiXCR, one entry per CDR3 protein. This sample carries hundreds of thousands of distinct CDR3 sequences, 45% to 50% of them seen once, and the ten largest clones take around a third. The sequenced material came from blood. This TCR was sampled from a woman aged 55-75 years in good health. The gene calls are TRBV25-1 and TRBJ2-7; D is possibly TRBD1 (5 bases). The CDR3 here is CASSDPSGLDEQYF. CDR3 sequence (DNA): TGTGCCAGCAGTGATCCTTCAGGGTTGGACGAGCAGTACTTC.